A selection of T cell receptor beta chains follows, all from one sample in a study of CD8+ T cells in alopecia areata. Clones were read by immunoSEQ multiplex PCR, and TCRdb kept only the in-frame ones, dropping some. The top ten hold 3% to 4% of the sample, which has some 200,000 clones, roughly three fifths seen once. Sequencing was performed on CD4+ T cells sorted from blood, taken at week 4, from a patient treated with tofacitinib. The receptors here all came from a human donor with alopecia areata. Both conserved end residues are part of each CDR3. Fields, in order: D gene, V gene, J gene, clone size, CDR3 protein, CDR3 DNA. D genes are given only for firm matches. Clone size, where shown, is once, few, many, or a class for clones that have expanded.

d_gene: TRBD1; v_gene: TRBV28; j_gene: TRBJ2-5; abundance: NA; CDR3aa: CASSHNRGETQYF; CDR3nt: TGTGCCAGCAGTCACAACAGGGGAGAGACCCAGTACTTC
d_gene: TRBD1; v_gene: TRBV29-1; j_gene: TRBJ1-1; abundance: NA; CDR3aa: CSVGIRDRGRETEAFF; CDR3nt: TGCAGCGTTGGGATAAGGGACAGGGGGCGGGAGACTGAAGCTTTCTTT
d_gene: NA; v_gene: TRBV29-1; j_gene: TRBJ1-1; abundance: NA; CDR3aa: CSWRPRRNTEAFF; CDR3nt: TGCAGCTGGCGGCCCCGCAGGAACACTGAAGCTTTCTTT
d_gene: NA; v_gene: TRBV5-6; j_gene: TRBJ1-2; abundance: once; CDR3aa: CASRPAIGGPHRDTF; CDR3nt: TGTGCCAGCAGACCCGCCATAGGGGGTCCCCATCGGGACACCTTC
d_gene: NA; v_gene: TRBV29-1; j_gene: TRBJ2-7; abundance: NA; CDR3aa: CSVVSGGRRNEQYF; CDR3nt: TGCAGCGTTGTTTCCGGGGGACGGCGAAACGAGCAGTACTTC
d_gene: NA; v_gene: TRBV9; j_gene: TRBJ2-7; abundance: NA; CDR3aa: CASSVGPGSYEQYF; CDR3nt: TGTGCCAGCAGCGTAGGGCCAGGTAGCTACGAGCAGTACTTC
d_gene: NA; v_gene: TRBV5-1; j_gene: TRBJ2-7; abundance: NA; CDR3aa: CASSLDGAGEQYF; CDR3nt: TGCGCCAGCAGCTTGGATGGGGCTGGGGAGCAGTACTTC
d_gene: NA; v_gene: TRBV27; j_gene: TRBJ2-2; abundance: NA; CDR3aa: CASREGGTGELFF; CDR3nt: TGTGCCAGCAGGGAGGGCGGGACCGGGGAGCTGTTTTTT
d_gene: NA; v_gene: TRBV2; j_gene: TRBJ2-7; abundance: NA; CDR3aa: CASSRTGPYEQYF; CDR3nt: TGTGCCAGCAGCCGGACGGGCCCCTACGAGCAGTACTTC
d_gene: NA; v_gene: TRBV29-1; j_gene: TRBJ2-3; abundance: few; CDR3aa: CSVEGGGDTQYF; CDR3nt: TGCAGCGTTGAAGGAGGGGGAGATACGCAGTATTTT
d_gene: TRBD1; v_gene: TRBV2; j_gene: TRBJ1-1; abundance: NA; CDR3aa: CASSTQGGNTEAFF; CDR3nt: TGTGCCAGCAGTACCCAGGGGGGGAACACTGAAGCTTTCTTT
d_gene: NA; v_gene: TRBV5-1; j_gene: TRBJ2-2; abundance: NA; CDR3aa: CASSFAGQNTGELFF; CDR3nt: TGCGCCAGCAGCTTTGCCGGACAGAACACCGGGGAGCTGTTTTTT
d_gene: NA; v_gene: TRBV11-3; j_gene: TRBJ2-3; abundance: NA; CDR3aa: CVRRVPPDTQYF; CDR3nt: TGTGTCAGGAGGGTCCCCCCAGATACGCAGTATTTT
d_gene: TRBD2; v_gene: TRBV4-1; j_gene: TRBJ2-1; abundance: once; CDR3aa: CASRPGDSGGAYEQFF; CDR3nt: TGCGCCAGCCGCCCCGGGGATAGCGGGGGGGCCTATGAGCAGTTCTTC
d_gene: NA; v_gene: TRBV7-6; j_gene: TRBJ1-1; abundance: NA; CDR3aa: CASSFSRRAGTEAFF; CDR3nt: TGTGCCAGCAGCTTCAGTAGGAGGGCGGGCACTGAAGCTTTCTTT
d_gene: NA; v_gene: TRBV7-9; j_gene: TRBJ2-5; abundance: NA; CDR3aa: CASSLVGRGETQYF; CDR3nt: TGTGCCAGCAGCTTAGTCGGCAGGGGAGAGACCCAGTACTTC
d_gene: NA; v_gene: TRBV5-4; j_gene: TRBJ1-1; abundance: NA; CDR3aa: CASSPGQREVAEAFF; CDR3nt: TGTGCCAGCAGCCCCGGACAGAGGGAGGTCGCTGAAGCTTTCTTT
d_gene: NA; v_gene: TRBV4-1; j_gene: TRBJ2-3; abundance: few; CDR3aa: CASSQVEASTSTDTQYF; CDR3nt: TGCGCCAGCAGCCAAGTAGAGGCTTCCACTAGCACAGATACGCAGTATTTT
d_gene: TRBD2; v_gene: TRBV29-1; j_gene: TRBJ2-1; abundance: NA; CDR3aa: CSVVKAGDYNEQFF; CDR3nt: TGCAGCGTTGTTAAAGCGGGGGACTACAATGAGCAGTTCTTC
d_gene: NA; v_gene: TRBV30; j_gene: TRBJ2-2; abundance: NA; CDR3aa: CAWSVRNGGPSTGELFF; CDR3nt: TGTGCCTGGAGTGTACGTAACGGAGGGCCCTCCACCGGGGAGCTGTTTTTT
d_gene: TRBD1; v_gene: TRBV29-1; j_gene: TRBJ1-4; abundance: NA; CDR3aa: CSVRRGTGTEKLFF; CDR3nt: TGCAGCGTTCGGAGGGGGACAGGGACTGAAAAACTGTTTTTT
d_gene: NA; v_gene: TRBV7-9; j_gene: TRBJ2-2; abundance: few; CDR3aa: CASRPSGTLGELFF; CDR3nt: TGTGCCAGCAGGCCGTCCGGGACACTGGGGGAGCTGTTTTTT
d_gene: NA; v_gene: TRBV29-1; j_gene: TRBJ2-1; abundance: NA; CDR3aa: CSVPPGRNEQFF; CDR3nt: TGCAGCGTCCCGCCGGGACGGAATGAGCAGTTCTTC
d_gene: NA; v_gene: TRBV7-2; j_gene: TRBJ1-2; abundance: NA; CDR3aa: CASSPTDMFVRYGYTF; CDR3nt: TGTGCCAGCAGCCCGACGGACATGTTTGTCCGGTATGGCTACACCTTC
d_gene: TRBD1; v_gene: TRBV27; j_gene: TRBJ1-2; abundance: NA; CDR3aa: CASSFSGTAYGYTF; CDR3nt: TGTGCCAGCAGTTTTTCGGGGACAGCATATGGCTACACCTTC
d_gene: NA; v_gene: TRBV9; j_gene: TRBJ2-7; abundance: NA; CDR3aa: CASSGRGSNYEQYF; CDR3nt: TGTGCCAGCAGCGGCAGGGGTAGTAATTACGAGCAGTACTTC
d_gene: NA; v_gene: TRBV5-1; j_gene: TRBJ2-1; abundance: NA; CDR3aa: CASSSQGNYNEQFF; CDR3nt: TGCGCCAGCAGCTCACAGGGTAACTACAATGAGCAGTTCTTC
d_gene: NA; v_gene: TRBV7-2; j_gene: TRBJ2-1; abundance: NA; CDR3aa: CASSLEGDTHNEQFF; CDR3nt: TGTGCCAGCAGCTTAGAGGGGGACACCCACAATGAGCAGTTCTTC
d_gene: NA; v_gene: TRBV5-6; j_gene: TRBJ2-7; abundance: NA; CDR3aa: CASSLVLRLYEQYF; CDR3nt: TGTGCCAGCAGCTTGGTTCTCAGACTCTACGAGCAGTACTTC
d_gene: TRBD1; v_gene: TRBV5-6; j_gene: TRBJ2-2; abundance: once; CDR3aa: CASSPSTGWNTGELFF; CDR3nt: TGTGCCAGCAGCCCGTCGACAGGGTGGAACACCGGGGAGCTGTTTTTT
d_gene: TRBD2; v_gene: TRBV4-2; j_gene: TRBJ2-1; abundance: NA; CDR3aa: CASSQVSLAGVYNEQFF; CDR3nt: TGTGCCAGCAGCCAAGTTTCGCTAGCGGGGGTCTACAATGAGCAGTTCTTC
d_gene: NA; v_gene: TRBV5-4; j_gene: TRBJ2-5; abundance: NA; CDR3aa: CASSLIAPRELKETQYF; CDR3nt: TGTGCCAGCAGCTTGATTGCACCTAGGGAGTTAAAAGAGACCCAGTACTTC